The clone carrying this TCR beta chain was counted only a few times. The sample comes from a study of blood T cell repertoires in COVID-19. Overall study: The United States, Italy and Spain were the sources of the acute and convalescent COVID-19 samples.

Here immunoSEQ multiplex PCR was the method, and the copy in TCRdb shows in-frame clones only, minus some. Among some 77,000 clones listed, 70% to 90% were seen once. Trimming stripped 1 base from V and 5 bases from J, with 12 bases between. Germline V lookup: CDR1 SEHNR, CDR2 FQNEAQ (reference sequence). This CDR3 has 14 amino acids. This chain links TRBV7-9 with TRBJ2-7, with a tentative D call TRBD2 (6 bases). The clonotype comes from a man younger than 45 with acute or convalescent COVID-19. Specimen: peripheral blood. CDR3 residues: CASSLVKGLDEQYF. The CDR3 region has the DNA TGTGCCAGCAGCTTAGTAAAGGGACTCGACGAGCAGTACTTC.